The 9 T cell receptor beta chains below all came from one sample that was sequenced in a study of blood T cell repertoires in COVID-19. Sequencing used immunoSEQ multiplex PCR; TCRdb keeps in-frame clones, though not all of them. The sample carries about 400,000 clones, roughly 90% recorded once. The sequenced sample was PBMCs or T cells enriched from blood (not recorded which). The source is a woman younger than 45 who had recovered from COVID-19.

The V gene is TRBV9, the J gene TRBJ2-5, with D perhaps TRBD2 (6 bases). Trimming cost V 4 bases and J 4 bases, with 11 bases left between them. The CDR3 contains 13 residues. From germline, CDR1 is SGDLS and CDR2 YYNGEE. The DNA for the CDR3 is TGTGCCAGCAGCCCGGTGGGGGGAGAGACCCAGTACTTC. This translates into CASSPVGGETQYF. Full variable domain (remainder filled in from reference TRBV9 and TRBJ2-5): DSGVTQTPKHLITATGQRVTLRCSPRSGDLSVYWYQQSLDQGLQFLIQYYNGEERAKGNILERFSAQQFPDLHSELNLSSLELGDSALYFCASSPVGGETQYFGPGTRLLVL.

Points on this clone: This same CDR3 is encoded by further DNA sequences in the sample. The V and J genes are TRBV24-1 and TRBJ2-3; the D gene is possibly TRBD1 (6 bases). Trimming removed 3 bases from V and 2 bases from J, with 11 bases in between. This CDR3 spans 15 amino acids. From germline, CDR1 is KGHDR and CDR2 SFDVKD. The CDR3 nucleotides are TGTGCCACCAGTGATCCAGGGGTTCACACAGATACGCAGTATTTT. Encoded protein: CATSDPGVHTDTQYF.

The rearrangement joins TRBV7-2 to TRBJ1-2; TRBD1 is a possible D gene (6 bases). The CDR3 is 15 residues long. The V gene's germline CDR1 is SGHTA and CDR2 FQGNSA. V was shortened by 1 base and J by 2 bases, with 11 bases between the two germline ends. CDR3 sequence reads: CASSLGNRDNYGYTF. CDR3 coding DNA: TGTGCCAGCAGCTTAGGAAACAGGGACAACTATGGCTACACCTTC.

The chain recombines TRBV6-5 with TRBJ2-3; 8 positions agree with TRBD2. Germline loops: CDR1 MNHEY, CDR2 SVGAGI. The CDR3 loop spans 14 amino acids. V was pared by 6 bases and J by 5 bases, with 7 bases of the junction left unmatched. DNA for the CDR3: TGTGCCAGCAGCGGACAGAGCGGGGGAGATACGCAGTATTTT. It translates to CASSGQSGGDTQYF.

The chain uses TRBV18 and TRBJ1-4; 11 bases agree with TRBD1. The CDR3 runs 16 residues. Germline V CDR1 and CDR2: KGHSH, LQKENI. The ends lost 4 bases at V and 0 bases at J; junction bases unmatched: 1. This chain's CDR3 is CASSQGQGATNEKLFF. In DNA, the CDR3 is TGTGCCAGCTCACAGGGACAGGGGGCAACTAATGAAAAACTGTTTTTT.

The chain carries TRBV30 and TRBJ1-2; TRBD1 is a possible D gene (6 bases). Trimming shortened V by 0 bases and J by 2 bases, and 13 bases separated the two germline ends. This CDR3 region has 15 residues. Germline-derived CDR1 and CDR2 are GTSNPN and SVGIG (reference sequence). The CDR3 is CAWSVWQGNNYGYTF. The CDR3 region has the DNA TGTGCCTGGAGTGTATGGCAGGGGAACAACTATGGCTACACCTTC. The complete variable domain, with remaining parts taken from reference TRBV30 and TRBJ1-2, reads SQTIHQWPATLVQPVGSPLSLECTVEGTSNPNLYWYRQAAGRGLQLLFYSVGIGQISSEVPQNLSASRPQDRQFILSSKKLLLSDSGFYLCAWSVWQGNNYGYTFGSGTRLTVV.

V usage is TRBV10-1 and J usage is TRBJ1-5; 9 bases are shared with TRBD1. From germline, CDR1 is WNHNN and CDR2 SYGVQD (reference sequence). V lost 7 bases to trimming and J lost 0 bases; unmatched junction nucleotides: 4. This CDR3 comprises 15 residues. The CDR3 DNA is TGCGCCAGCACCGGGACAGGGTTTAGCAATCAGCCCCAGCATTTT. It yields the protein CASTGTGFSNQPQHF.

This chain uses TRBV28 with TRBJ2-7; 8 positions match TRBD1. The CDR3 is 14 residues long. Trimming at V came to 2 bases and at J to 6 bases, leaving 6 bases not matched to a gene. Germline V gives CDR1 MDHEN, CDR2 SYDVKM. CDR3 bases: TGTGCCAGCAGTTTACTCAGGGGGCAGATCGAGCAGTACTTC. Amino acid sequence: CASSLLRGQIEQYF.

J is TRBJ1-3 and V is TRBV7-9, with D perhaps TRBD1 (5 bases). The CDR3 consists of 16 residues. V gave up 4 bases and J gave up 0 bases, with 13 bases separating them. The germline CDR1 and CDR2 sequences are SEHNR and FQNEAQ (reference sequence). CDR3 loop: CASSYETGFSGNTIYF. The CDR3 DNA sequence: TGTGCCAGCAGCTATGAAACAGGCTTCTCTGGAAACACCATATATTTT.